Described below is a single T cell receptor (beta chain) sequence and its context. This specimen belongs to a study of blood T cell repertoires in COVID-19. Study-wide background: From the United States, Italy and Spain came samples of acute and convalescent COVID-19. The analysed material was cDNA or gDNA that came from T cells, B-cell-depleted T cells, or PBMCs.

Here immunoSEQ multiplex PCR was the method, and the copy in TCRdb shows in-frame clones only, minus some. Of some 180,000 clones in the sample, 85% to 90% were seen once. CDR3 length: 13 residues. Per the germline V gene, CDR1 is SQVTM and CDR2 is ANQGSEA. With 7 bases removed from V and 3 bases from J, the gap between germline ends came to 13 bases. The material sequenced was peripheral blood. This clonotype was obtained from a man in his sixties or seventies with active or convalescent COVID-19. The gene calls are TRBV29-1 and TRBJ2-4; D is perhaps TRBD1 (6 bases). CDR3 sequence reads: CSAKDSFKNIQYF. The CDR3 DNA sequence: TGCAGCGCCAAGGACAGTTTCAAAAACATTCAGTACTTC.